The clone carrying this T cell receptor beta chain occurred a few times. Antigen unknown. The observed sequence ends 3 residues before the CDR3 terminus, with the missing tail filled in from the germline J gene. Other DNA sequences in the sample encode the same CDR3. Produced via immunoSEQ multiplex PCR; TCRdb's table is partial and in-frame only. This record lists about 32,000 clones, none seen once only, and the top ten clones contain more than 4.5%. Germline assignment: CDR1 SEHNR and CDR2 FQNEAQ (reference sequence). This CDR3 contains 15 residues. Germline trimming cut 5 bases from V and 8 bases from J; bases unmatched to any gene: 8. The entry originates in a study of T cell clonality in common variable immunodeficiency. Study-wide results and caveats: In common variable immunodeficiency, TCR beta chains reportedly carried fewer deletions and N-nucleotide insertions.

This chain connects TRBV7-9 to TRBJ2-1; TRBD2 matches at 11 bases. Sequenced material: peripheral blood mononuclear cells. This TCR derives from a human donor with common variable immunodeficiency. The DNA read from the CDR3 is TGTGCCAGCAGCGTTAGCGGGGGGGCGATCTATGAG. Residues: CASSVSGGAIYE. The complete CDR3 protein is CASSVSGGAIYEQFF.